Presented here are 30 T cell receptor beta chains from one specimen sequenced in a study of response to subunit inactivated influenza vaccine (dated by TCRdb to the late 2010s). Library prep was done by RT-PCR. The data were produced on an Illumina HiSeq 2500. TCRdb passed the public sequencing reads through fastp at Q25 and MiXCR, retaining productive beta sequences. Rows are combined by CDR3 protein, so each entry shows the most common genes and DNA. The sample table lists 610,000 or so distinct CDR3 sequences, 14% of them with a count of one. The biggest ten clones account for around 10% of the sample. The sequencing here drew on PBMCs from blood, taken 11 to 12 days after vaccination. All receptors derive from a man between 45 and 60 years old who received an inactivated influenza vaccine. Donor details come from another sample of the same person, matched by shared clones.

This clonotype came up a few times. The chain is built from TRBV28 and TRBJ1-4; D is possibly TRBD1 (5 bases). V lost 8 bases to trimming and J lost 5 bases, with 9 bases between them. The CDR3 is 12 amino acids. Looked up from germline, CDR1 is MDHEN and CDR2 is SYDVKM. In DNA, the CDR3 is TGTGCCAGCCGACAGAGGAATGAAAAACTGTTTTTT. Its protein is CASRQRNEKLFF.

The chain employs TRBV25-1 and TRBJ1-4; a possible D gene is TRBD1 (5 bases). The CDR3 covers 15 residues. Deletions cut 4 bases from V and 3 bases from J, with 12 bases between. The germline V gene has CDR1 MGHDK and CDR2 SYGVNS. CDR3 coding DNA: TGTGCCAGCAGTGTGAGGGGACTGGCTAATGAAAAACTGTTTTTT. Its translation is CASSVRGLANEKLFF.

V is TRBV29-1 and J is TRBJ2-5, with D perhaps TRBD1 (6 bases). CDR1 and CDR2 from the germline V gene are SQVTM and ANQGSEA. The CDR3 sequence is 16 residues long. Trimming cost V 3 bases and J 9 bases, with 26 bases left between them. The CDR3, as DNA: TGCAGCGTTGAGGCACAGGGATTATTCTCAAGTGGGGCCCAGTACTTC. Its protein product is CSVEAQGLFSSGAQYF.

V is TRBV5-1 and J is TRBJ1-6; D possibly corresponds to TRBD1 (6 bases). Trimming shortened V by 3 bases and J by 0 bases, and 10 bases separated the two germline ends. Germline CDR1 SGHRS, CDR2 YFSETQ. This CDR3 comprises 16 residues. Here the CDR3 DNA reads TGCGCCAGCAGCTCCGGACAGAGCTCCTATAATTCACCCCTCCACTTT. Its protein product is CASSSGQSSYNSPLHF.

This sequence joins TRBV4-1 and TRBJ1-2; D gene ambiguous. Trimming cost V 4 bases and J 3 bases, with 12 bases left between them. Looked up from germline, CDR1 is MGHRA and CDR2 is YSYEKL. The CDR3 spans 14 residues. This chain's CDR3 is CASSRDALDYGYTF. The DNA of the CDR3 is TGCGCCAGCAGCCGGGATGCGTTAGACTATGGCTACACCTTC.

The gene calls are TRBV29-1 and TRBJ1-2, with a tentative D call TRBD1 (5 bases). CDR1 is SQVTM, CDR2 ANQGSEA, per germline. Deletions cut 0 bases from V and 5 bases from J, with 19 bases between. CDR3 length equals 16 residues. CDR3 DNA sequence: TGCAGCGTTGAAGATCGGGTGACAGCGGGCAGATATGGCTACACCTTC. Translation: CSVEDRVTAGRYGYTF.

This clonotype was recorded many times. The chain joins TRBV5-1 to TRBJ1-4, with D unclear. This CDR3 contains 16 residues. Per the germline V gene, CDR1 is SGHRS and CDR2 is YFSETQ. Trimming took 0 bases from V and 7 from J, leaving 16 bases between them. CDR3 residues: CASSLALGRGAEKLFF. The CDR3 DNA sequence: TGCGCCAGCAGCTTGGCCCTTGGGCGGGGTGCTGAAAAACTGTTTTTT.

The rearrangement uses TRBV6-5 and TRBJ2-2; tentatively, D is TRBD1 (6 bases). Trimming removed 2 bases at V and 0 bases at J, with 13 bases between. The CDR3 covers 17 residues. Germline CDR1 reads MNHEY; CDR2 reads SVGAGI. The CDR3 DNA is TGTGCCAGCAGTTACACCTGGACAGCGGCGAACACCGGGGAGCTGTTTTTT. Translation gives CASSYTWTAANTGELFF.

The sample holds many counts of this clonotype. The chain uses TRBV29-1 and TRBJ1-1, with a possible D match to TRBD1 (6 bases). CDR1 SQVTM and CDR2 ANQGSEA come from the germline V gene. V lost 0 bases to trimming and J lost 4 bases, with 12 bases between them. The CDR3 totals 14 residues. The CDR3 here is CSVEDPGAFTEAFF. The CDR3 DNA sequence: TGCAGCGTTGAAGATCCGGGGGCGTTCACTGAAGCTTTCTTT.

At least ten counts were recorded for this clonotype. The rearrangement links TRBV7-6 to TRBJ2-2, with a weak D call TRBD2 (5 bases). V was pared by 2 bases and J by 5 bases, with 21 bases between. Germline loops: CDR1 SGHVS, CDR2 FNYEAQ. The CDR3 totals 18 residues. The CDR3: CASSLLRVELSGTGELFF. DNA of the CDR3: TGTGCCAGCAGCTTATTACGAGTGGAGTTGTCGGGGACCGGGGAGCTGTTTTTT.

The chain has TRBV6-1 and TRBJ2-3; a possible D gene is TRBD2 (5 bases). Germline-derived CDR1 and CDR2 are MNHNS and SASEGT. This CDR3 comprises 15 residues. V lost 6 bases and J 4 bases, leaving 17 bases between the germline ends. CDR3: CASRRSGSGADTQYF. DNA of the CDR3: TGTGCCAGCAGGCGGAGCGGATCCGGAGCAGATACGCAGTATTTT.

CDR3 nucleotides: TGTGCCAGCAGCTTAGCAGGGACAGGGAACGGAAACACCATATATTTT. It specifies CASSLAGTGNGNTIYF. The V call is TRBV7-2, the J call TRBJ1-3; 9 positions agree with TRBD1. The CDR3 sequence is 16 residues long. The germline gives CDR1 SGHTA, CDR2 FQGNSA. V trimming: 0 bases; J trimming: 4 bases; junction bases outside the gene matches: 4.

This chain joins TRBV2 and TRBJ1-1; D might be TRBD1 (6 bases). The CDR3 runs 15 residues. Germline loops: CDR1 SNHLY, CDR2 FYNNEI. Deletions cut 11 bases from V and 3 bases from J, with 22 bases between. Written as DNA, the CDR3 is TGTGCCTCGCAGGGGCGCATTCCAGTGGACACTGAAGCTTTCTTT. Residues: CASQGRIPVDTEAFF. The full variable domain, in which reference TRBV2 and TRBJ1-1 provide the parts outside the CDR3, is EPEVTQTPSHQVTQMGQEVILRCVPISNHLYFYWYRQILGQKVEFLVSFYNNEISEKSEIFDDQFSVERPDGSNFTLKIRSTKLEDSAMYFCASQGRIPVDTEAFFGQGTRLTVV.

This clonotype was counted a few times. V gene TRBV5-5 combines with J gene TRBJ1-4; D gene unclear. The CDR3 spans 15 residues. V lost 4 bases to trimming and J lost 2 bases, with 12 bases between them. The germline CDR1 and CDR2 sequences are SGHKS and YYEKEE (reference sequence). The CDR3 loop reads CASSPVGSTNEKLFF. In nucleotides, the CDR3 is TGTGCCAGCAGCCCCGTGGGGTCTACTAATGAAAAACTGTTTTTT.

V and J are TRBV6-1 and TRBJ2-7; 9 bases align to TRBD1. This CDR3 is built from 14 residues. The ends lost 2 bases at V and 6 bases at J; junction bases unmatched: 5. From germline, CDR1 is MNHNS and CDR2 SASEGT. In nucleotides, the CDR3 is TGTGCCAGCAGTGAAATTGGGACAGGGATCGAGCAGTACTTC. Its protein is CASSEIGTGIEQYF.

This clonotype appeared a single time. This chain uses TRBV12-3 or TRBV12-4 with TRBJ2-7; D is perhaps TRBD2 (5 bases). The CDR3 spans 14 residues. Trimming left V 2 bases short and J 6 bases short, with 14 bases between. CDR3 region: CASSLIGVGVEQYF. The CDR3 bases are TGTGCCAGCAGTTTAATCGGGGTAGGAGTCGAGCAGTACTTC.

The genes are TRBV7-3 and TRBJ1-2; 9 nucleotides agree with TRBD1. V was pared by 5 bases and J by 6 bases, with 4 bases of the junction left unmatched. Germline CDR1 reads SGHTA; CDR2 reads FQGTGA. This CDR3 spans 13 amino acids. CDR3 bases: TGTGCCAGCAGCGACCGGACAGGGGATGGCTACACCTTC. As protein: CASSDRTGDGYTF.

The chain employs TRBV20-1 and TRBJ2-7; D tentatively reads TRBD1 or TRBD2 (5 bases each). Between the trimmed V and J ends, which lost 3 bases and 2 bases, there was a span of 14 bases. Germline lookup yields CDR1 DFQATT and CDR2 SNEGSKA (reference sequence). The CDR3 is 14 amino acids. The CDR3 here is CSASGGRDAYEQYF. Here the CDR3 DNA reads TGCAGTGCTAGTGGTGGTAGGGACGCCTACGAGCAGTACTTC.

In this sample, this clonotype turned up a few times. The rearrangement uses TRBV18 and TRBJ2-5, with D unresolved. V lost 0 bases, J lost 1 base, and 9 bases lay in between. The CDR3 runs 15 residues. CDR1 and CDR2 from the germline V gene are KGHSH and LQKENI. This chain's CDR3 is CASSPPSLSQETQYF. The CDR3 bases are TGTGCCAGCTCACCACCGAGCCTTTCCCAAGAGACCCAGTACTTC. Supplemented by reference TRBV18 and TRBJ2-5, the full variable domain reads NAGVMQNPRHLVRRRGQEARLRCSPMKGHSHVYWYRQLPEEGLKFMVYLQKENIIDESGMPKERFSAEFPKEGPSILRIQQVVRGDSAAYFCASSPPSLSQETQYFGPGTRLLVL.

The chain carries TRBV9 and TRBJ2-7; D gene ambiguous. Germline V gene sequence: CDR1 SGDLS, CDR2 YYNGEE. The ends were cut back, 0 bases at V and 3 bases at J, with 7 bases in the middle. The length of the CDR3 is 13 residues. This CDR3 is CASSVDPIYEQYF. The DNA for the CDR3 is TGTGCCAGCAGCGTAGACCCGATCTACGAGCAGTACTTC.

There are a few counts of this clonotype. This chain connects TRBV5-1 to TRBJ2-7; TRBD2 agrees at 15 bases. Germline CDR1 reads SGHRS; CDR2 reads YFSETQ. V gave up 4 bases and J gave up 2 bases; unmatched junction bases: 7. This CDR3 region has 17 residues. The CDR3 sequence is CASSLGTSGGFPYEQYF. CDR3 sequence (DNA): TGCGCCAGCAGCCTCGGGACTAGCGGGGGGTTCCCCTACGAGCAGTACTTC. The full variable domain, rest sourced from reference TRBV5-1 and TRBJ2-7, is KAGVTQTPRYLIKTRGQQVTLSCSPISGHRSVSWYQQTPGQGLQFLFEYFSETQRNKGNFPGRFSGRQFSNSRSEMNVSTLELGDSALYLCASSLGTSGGFPYEQYFGPGTRLTVT.

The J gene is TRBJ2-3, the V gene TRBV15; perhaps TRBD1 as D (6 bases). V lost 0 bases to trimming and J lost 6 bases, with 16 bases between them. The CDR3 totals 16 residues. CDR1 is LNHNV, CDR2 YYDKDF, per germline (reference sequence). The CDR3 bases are TGTGCCACCAGCAGAGATCGGGGCGGAAGGGGGGATACGCAGTATTTT. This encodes CATSRDRGGRGDTQYF.

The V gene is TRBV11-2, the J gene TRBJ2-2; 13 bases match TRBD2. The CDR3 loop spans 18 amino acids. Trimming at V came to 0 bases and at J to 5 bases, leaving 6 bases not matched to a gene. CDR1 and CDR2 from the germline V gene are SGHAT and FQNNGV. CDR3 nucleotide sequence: TGTGCCAGCAGCTTAGAACCGGGACTAGCGGGAATTACCGGGGAGCTGTTTTTT. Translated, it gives CASSLEPGLAGITGELFF. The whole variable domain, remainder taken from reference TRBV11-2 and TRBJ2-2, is EAGVAQSPRYKIIEKRQSVAFWCNPISGHATLYWYQQILGQGPKLLIQFQNNGVVDDSQLPKDRFSAERLKGVDSTLKIQPAKLEDSAVYLCASSLEPGLAGITGELFFGEGSRLTVL.

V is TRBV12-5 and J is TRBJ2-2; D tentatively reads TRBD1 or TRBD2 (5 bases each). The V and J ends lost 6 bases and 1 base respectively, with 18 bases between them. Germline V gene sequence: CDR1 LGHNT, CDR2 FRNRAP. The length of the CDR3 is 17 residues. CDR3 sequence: CASGRDRPWGNTGELFF. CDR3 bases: TGTGCTAGTGGCCGGGACCGCCCTTGGGGGAACACCGGGGAGCTGTTTTTT.

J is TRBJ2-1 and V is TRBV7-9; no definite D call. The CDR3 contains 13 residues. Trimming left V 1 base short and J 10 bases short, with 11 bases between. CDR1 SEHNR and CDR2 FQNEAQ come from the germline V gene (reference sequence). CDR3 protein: CASSLVVDVEQFF. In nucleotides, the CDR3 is TGTGCCAGCAGCTTAGTTGTAGACGTCGAGCAGTTCTTC.

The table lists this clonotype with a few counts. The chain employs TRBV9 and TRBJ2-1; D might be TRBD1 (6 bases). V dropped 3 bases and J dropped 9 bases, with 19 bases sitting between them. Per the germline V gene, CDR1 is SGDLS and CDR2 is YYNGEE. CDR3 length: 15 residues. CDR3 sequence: CASSARDVKGGEQFF. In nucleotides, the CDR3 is TGTGCCAGCAGCGCCCGGGACGTAAAAGGGGGTGAGCAGTTCTTC.

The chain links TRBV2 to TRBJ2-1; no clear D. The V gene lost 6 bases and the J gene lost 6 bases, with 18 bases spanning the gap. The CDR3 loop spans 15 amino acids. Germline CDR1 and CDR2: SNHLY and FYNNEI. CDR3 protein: CASRPRTAVANEQFF. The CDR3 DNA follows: TGTGCCAGCAGGCCCCGAACCGCAGTAGCCAATGAGCAGTTCTTC.

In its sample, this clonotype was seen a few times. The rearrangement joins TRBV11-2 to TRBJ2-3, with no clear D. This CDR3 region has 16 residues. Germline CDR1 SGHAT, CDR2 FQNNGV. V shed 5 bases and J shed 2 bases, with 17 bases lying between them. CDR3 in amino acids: CASSGIGRTDTDTQYF. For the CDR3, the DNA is TGTGCCAGCAGCGGAATTGGCAGAACCGACACAGATACGCAGTATTTT.

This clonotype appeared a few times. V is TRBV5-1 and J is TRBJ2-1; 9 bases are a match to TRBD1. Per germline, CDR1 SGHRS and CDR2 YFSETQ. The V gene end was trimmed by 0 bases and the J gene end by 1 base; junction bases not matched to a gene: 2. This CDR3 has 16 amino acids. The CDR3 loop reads CASSLEGQGSYNEQFF. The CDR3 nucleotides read TGCGCCAGCAGCTTGGAGGGACAGGGTTCCTACAATGAGCAGTTCTTC. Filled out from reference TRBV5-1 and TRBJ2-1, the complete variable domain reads KAGVTQTPRYLIKTRGQQVTLSCSPISGHRSVSWYQQTPGQGLQFLFEYFSETQRNKGNFPGRFSGRQFSNSRSEMNVSTLELGDSALYLCASSLEGQGSYNEQFFGPGTRLTVL.

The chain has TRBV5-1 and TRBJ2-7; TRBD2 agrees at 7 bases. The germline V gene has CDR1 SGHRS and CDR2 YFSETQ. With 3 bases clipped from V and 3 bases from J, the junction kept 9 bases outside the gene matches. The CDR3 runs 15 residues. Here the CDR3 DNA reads TGCGCCAGCAGCTACGGGGGGTTTAGTTACTACGAGCAGTACTTC. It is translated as CASSYGGFSYYEQYF.